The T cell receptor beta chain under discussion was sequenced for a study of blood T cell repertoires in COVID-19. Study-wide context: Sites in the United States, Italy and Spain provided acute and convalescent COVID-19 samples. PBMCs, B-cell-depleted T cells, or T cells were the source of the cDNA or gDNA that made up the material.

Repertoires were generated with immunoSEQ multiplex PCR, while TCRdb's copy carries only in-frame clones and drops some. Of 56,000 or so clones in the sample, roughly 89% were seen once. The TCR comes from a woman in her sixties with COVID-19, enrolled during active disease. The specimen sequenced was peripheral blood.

The CDR3 protein is CASSFVAGTEAFF. CDR3 sequence (DNA): TGTGCCAGCAGCTTCGTTGCCGGTACTGAAGCTTTCTTT. The genes are TRBV7-9 and TRBJ1-1, with D hard to call. The germline CDR1 and CDR2 sequences are SEHNR and FQNEAQ (reference sequence). Deletions cut 3 bases from V and 5 bases from J, with 10 bases between. CDR3 length: 13 amino acids.